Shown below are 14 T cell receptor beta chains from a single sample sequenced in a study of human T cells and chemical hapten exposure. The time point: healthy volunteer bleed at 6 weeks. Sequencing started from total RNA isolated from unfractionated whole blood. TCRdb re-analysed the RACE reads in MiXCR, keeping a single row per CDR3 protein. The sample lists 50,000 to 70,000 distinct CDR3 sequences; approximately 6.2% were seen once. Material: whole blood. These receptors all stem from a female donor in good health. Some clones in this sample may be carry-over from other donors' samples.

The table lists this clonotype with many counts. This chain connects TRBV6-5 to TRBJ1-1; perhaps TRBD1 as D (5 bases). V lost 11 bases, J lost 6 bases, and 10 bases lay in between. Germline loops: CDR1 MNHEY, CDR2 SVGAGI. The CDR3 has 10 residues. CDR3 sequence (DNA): TGTGCCGCGGGGGGAGCTGAAGCTTTCTTT. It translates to CAAGGAEAFF.

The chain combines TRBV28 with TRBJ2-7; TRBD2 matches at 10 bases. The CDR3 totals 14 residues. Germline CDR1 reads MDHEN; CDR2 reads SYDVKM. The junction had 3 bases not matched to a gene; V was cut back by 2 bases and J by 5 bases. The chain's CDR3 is CASSLSGRAHEQYF. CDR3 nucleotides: TGTGCCAGCAGTTTAAGCGGGAGGGCCCACGAGCAGTACTTC.

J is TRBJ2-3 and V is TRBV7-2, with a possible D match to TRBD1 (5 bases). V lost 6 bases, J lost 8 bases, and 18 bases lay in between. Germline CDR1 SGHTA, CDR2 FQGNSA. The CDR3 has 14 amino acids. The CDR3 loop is CASRSLGQGGTQYF. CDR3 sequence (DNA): TGTGCCAGCAGGTCCTTGGGGCAGGGTGGTACGCAGTATTTT.

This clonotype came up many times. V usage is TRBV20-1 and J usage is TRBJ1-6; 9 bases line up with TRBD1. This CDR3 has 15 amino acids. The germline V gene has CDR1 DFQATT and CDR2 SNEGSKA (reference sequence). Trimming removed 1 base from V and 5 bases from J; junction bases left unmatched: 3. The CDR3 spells CSARARTGDNSPLHF. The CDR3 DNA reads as TGCAGTGCTAGAGCAAGGACAGGGGATAATTCACCCCTCCACTTT.

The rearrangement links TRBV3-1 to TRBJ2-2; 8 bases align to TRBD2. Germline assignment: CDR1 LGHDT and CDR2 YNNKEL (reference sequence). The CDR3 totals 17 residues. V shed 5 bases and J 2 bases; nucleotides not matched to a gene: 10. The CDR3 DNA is TGTGCCAGCAGCAGACCCCGTGGACTAGCAAACACCGGGGAGCTGTTTTTT. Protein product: CASSRPRGLANTGELFF.

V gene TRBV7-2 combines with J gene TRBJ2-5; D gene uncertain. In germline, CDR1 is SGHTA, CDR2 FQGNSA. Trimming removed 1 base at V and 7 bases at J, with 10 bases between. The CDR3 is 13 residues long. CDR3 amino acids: CASSLVGSGTQYF. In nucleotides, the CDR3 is TGTGCCAGCAGCTTAGTTGGCTCAGGGACCCAGTACTTC.

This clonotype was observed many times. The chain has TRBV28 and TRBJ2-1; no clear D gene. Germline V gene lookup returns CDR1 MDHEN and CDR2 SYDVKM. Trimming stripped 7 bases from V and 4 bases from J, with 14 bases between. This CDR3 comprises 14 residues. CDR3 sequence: CASNGNQPYNEQFF. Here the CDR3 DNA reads TGTGCCAGCAATGGCAATCAACCTTACAATGAGCAGTTCTTC. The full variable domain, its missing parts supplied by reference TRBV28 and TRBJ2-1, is DVKVTQSSRYLVKRTGEKVFLECVQDMDHENMFWYRQDPGLGLRLIYFSYDVKMKEKGDIPEGYSVSREKKERFSLILESASTNQTSMYLCASNGNQPYNEQFFGPGTRLTVL.

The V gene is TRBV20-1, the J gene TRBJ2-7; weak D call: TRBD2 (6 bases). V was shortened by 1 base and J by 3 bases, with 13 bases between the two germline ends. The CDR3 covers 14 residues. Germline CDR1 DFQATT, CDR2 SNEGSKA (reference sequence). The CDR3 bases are TGCAGTGCTAGAGGGGGGGAACAATTCTACGAGCAGTACTTC. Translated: CSARGGEQFYEQYF.

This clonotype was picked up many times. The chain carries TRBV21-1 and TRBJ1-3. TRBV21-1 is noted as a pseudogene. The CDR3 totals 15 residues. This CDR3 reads CASSKSGSYGNTIYF. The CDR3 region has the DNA TGTGCCAGCAGCAAATCTGGATCTTACGGAAACACCATATATTTT.

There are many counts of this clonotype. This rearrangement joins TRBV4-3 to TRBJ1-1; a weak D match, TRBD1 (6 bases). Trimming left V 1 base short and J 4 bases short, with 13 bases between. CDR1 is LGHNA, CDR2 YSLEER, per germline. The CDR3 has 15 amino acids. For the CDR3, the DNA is TGCGCCAGCAGCCAAGGTTTACAGGGCGCCACTGAAGCTTTCTTT. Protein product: CASSQGLQGATEAFF.

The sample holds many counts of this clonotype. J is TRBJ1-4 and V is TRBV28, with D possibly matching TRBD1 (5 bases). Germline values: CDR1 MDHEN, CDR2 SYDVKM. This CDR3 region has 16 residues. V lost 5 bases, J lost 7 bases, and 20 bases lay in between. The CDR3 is CASSLWATPGGEKLFF. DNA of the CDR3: TGTGCCAGCAGTCTCTGGGCCACCCCCGGGGGTGAAAAACTGTTTTTT.

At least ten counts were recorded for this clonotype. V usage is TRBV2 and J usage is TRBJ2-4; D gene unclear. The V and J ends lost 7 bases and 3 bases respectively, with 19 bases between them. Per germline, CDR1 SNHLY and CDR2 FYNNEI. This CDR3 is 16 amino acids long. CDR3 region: CASTGPLMPGKNIQYF. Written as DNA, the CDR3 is TGTGCCAGCACAGGCCCCCTTATGCCGGGCAAAAACATTCAGTACTTC. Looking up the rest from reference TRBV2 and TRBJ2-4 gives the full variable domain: EPEVTQTPSHQVTQMGQEVILRCVPISNHLYFYWYRQILGQKVEFLVSFYNNEISEKSEIFDDQFSVERPDGSNFTLKIRSTKLEDSAMYFCASTGPLMPGKNIQYFGAGTRLSVL.

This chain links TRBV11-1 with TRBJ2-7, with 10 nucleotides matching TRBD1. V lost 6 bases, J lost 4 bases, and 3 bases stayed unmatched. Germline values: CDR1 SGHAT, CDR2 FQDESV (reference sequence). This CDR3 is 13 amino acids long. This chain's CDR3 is CASRDRGQYEQYF. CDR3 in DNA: TGTGCCAGCAGAGACAGGGGGCAGTACGAGCAGTACTTC.

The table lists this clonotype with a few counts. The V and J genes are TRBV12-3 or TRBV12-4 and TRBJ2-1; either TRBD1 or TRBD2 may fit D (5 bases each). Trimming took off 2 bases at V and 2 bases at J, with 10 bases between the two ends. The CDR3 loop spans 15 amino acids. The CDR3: CASSLTGPTYNEQFF. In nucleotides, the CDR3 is TGTGCCAGCAGTTTAACGGGGCCTACCTACAATGAGCAGTTCTTC.